This T cell receptor beta chain was observed in a study of CD8 T cells in ankylosing spondylitis. Unmatched junction bases numbered 10, after V lost 6 bases and J lost 1 base. This CDR3 is 15 amino acids long. Germline CDR1 SQVTM, CDR2 ANQGSEA. Library preparation for TCR beta used quantitative 5'-RACE with molecular barcodes. TCRdb ran MiXCR on the 5' RACE reads and lists one entry per CDR3 protein. Here the sample spans some 240,000 distinct CDR3 sequences, over 15% being singletons. The study's findings and limits: Reactive arthritis synovial fluid and blood previously showed some of these motif variants. The study looked at matched synovial fluid samples from ankylosing spondylitis patients. Disease-linked clones were reported to be significantly enriched there. Among TCR beta sequences, a motif of under ten highly homologous variants appeared characteristic of ankylosing spondylitis blood.

This clonotype was picked up many times. What it recognizes is unknown. The TCR was taken from a male donor with ankylosing spondylitis or in good health (not recorded which). The sample comprised blood, either unsorted or a sorted T cell fraction (not recorded which). The chain has TRBV29-1 and TRBJ1-1, with 8 nucleotides matching TRBD1. CDR3 region: CSVAGGLNTNTEAFF. The DNA for the CDR3 is TGCAGCGTGGCAGGGGGCCTAAATACGAACACTGAAGCTTTCTTT.